These T cell receptor beta chains were read from a single sample in a study of OX40 agonist ivuxolimab in advanced cancers. Profiled with immunoSEQ multiplex PCR; TCRdb holds only in-frame clones, not every one. Of about 31,000 clones in the sample, 75% to 90% were seen once. The sequencing used CD4+ or CD8+ T cells sorted from blood, collected in a trial of the OX40 agonist ivuxolimab. All receptors derive from an adult with an advanced solid tumor such as melanoma, head and neck, liver or kidney cancer. CDR3s include the opening cysteine and the closing phenylalanine or tryptophan. The D gene is left open where the match is weak. The size of a clone is reported for some rows only, either as once, few or many, or as a class for expanded clones.

V: TRBV9; J: TRBJ2-1; size: few; D: .; DNA: TGTGCCAGCAGCGCCCCAGGTGGACAGCGGTACAATGAGCAGTTCTTC; CDR3: CASSAPGGQRYNEQFF
V: TRBV9; J: TRBJ2-2; size: .; D: TRBD2; DNA: TGTGCCAGCAGCGAGGGACTAGCGCCCGGGGAGCTGTTTTTT; CDR3: CASSEGLAPGELFF
V: TRBV28; J: TRBJ2-2; size: .; D: TRBD2; DNA: TGTGCCAGCAGTTTTGGGACTAGGGACACCGGGGAGCTGTTTTTT; CDR3: CASSFGTRDTGELFF
V: TRBV5-8; J: TRBJ2-4; size: .; D: TRBD2; DNA: TGTGCCAGCAGCTTTCTAGCGGGGGAAAACATTCAGTACTTC; CDR3: CASSFLAGENIQYF
V: TRBV13; J: TRBJ2-2; size: once; D: .; DNA: TGTGCCAGAGCCATTAGGCTAGTGACCGGGGAGCTGTTTTTT; CDR3: CARAIRLVTGELFF
V: TRBV5-1; J: TRBJ2-2; size: .; D: .; DNA: TGCGCCAGCACTCTGAACACCGGGGAGCTGTTTTTT; CDR3: CASTLNTGELFF
V: TRBV11-2; J: TRBJ2-7; size: .; D: .; DNA: TGTGCCAGCAGCCCGGGACGGATAACCTACGAGCAGTACTTC; CDR3: CASSPGRITYEQYF
V: TRBV6-5; J: TRBJ2-2; size: .; D: .; DNA: TGTGCCAGCAGTTACTCGAAGATCACCGGGGAGCTGTTTTTT; CDR3: CASSYSKITGELFF
V: TRBV7-3; J: TRBJ2-7; size: few; D: .; DNA: TGTGCCAGCAGCTTACTTTTCAGTACCGAGCAGTACTTC; CDR3: CASSLLFSTEQYF
V: TRBV19; J: TRBJ2-4; size: .; D: .; DNA: TGTGCCAGTAGTCCCCGAGAGGCAGCCAAAAACATTCAGTACTTC; CDR3: CASSPREAAKNIQYF
V: TRBV5-1; J: TRBJ2-7; size: .; D: .; DNA: TGCGCCAGCAGCTTGCTGGGACATTACTACGAGCAGTACTTC; CDR3: CASSLLGHYYEQYF
V: TRBV4-1; J: TRBJ1-3; size: once; D: .; DNA: TGCGCCAGCAGGGGTATGGGGCCTGGAAACACCATATATTTT; CDR3: CASRGMGPGNTIYF
V: TRBV2; J: TRBJ2-1; size: .; D: .; DNA: TGTGCCAGCACCTTTGAATACAATGAGCAGTTCTTC; CDR3: CASTFEYNEQFF
V: TRBV28; J: TRBJ2-1; size: .; D: .; DNA: TGTGCCAGCATCCTCCCAACAGGAAATGAGCAGTTCTTC; CDR3: CASILPTGNEQFF
V: TRBV11-3; J: TRBJ1-3; size: once; D: .; DNA: TGTGCCAGCAGCTTTTCAGGGACTGGAAACACCATATATTTT; CDR3: CASSFSGTGNTIYF
V: TRBV27; J: TRBJ1-2; size: .; D: .; DNA: TGTGCCAGCGCCTACAGGAGTAACTATGGCTACACCTTC; CDR3: CASAYRSNYGYTF
V: TRBV2; J: TRBJ2-7; size: .; D: .; DNA: TGTGCCAGTACGATTAAGCGGAGGTCGACCTACGAGCAGTACTTC; CDR3: CASTIKRRSTYEQYF
V: TRBV27; J: TRBJ1-3; size: .; D: .; DNA: TGTGCCAGCAGTTCCCTCGGCGGCTCTGGAAACACCATATATTTT; CDR3: CASSSLGGSGNTIYF
V: TRBV19; J: TRBJ1-2; size: .; D: .; DNA: TGTGCCAGTAAATTTGGAAGGGTTGATGGCTACACCTTC; CDR3: CASKFGRVDGYTF
V: TRBV9; J: TRBJ2-7; size: .; D: .; DNA: TGTGCCAGCAGCGCCGACGGCTACGAGCAGTACTTC; CDR3: CASSADGYEQYF